What follows describes a single T cell receptor (beta chain). This clone is identified as medium-sized (0.01 to 0.1%). Its target antigen remains unknown. One end of the junction does not line up with germline, which may come from a read error. This entry comes from a study of cytotoxic CD8 clonotypes in ibrutinib-treated CLL listed by TCRdb under 2021. At the level of the whole study: The cohort included approximately 15 treatment-naive and some twelve relapsed/refractory patients; some 18 were IGHV unmutated. Responses were partial in some 24 patients and complete in 2; after median approximately 67 months follow-up, 14 stayed in remission and some twelve progressed. Response samples were obtained after a median of around eleven months of treatment, with a range of about 6 to 40 months. An average of 255,043 productive templates and some 100,000 productive rearrangements was obtained per sample. Longitudinal samples were available for about 30% of the 86 trial participants. Cryopreserved peripheral blood mononuclear cells were obtained before treatment, at response, and at either sustained remission or disease progression. Every sample from remission and from progressive disease was obtained while the patients were still on ibrutinib. Study-wide conclusions, independent of this receptor: At baseline, clonality was higher than in age-matched healthy donors and showed a strong correlation with circulating CD8+ T-cell counts. Clonality rose at ibrutinib response, remained stable during sustained remission, and dropped back toward baseline at progression. Sampling times were not matched between sustained-remission and progressing patients, and lymph node repertoires were not studied. Public clonotypes were found to be uncommon and were observed to contract or remain stable during treatment; the increase in clonality was shown to reflect expansion of private clonotypes at ibrutinib response.

Each clonotype received, on average, approximately 9.9x coverage in deep resolution sequencing performed on a MiSeq, where the target depth lay between 1 in 1 million and 1 in 200,000 T cells. The immunoSEQ hsTCRB Kit was used to generate TCR beta libraries. On the study's bioinformatics: ImmunoSEQ Data Assistant and ImmunoSEQ Analyzer were used for data analysis, and V, D and J genes were assigned according to IMGT definitions. Clonality was computed as one minus normalized Shannon entropy of productive rearrangement frequencies, ranging from 0 to 1. Public clonotype analysis was restricted to overrepresented clonotypes comprising at least 0.05% of each patient's repertoire. Repertoires from more than ten age-matched healthy donors in immuneACCESS were used as clonality controls. In its TCRdb copy, this immuneACCESS table keeps in-frame sequences only and misses some clones. Where compared with another copy, unresolved V genes explain less than half of these, and the others have no known cause. The V and J calls and clone size come from that table; D and trimming were worked out from the DNA. The sample profile shows tens of thousands of clones; roughly 50% of them were found once. The leading ten clones occupy roughly 20% of the sample.

This sample's time point label indicates: approximately 25 months on ibrutinib. Roughly 2 micrograms of genomic DNA were extracted from cryopreserved PBMCs for TCR beta library preparation. Longitudinal blood samples from CLL patients receiving ibrutinib monotherapy were subjected to high-throughput TCR beta sequencing. Patients were enrolled in a phase 2 open-label single-center ibrutinib monotherapy trial. The germline V gene supplies CDR1 SNHLY and CDR2 FYNNEI. The CDR3 starts with the cysteine, ends with the phenylalanine, and has 12 residues. The only DNA kept is the CDR3, 36 bases in frame from the first base.

The sequence was collected from a human donor with chronic lymphocytic leukemia. The sequence is built from TRBV2 and TRBJ1-4; 8 bases in the middle match TRBD1. The sequencing used PBMCs, collected after 24 months of ibrutinib treatment. The CDR3 loop reads CASSEAGQARNF. The bases read TGTGCCAGCAGTGAGGCGGGACAGGCCCGGAATTTT.